The entry below describes one T cell receptor (beta chain). These data come from a study of T cells in Graves' hyperthyroidism and ophthalmopathy. Germline V gene lookup returns CDR1 LGHNT and CDR2 FRNRAP. Between the trimmed V and J ends, which lost 4 bases and 8 bases, there was a span of 8 bases. This CDR3 region has 12 residues. Amplification of TCR beta CDR3 regions was performed using RNA transcripts as template. The TCR CDR3 first-round RT-PCR relied on the HTBI primer set. TCRdb passed the multiplex PCR reads through MiXCR, listing each CDR3 protein once. Among about 620,000 distinct CDR3 sequences, about 17% were seen once, and the ten largest hold 3% to 4%.

Sample: blood. The chain combines TRBV12-5 with TRBJ1-4; D is ambiguous. The TCR was taken from a woman under 40 with Graves' hyperthyroidism. This chain's CDR3 is CASGWIGEKLFF. In nucleotides, the CDR3 is TGTGCTAGTGGTTGGATAGGGGAAAAACTGTTTTTT.